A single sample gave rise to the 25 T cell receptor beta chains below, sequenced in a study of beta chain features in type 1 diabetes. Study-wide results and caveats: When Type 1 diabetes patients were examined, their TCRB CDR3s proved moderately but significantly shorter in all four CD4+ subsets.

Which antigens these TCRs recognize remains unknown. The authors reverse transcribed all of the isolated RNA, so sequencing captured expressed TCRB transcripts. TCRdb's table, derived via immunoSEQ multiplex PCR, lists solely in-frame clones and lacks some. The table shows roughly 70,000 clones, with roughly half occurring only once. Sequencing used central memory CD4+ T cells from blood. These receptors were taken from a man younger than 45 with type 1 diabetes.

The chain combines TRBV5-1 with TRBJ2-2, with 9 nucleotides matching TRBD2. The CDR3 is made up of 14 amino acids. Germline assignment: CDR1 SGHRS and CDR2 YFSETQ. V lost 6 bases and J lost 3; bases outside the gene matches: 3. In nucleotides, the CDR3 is TGCGCCAGCACGCGGGAGGGCGACACCGGGGAGCTGTTTTTT. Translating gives CASTREGDTGELFF.

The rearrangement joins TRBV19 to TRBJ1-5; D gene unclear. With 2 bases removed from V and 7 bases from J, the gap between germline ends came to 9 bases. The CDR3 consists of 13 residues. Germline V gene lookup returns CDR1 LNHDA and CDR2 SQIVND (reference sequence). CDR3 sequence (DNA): TGTGCCAGTAGTATATCCAGGCTGCAGCCCCAGCATTTT. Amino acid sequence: CASSISRLQPQHF.

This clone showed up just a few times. The CDR3 sequence: CASSPLYSGANVLTF. The CDR3 bases are TGCGCCAGCAGCCCCTTATACTCTGGGGCCAACGTCCTGACTTTC. The chain uses TRBV5-1 and TRBJ2-6; D is uncertain. This CDR3 spans 15 amino acids. Germline V lookup: CDR1 SGHRS, CDR2 YFSETQ. Trimming shortened V by 4 bases and J by 0 bases, and 8 bases separated the two germline ends.

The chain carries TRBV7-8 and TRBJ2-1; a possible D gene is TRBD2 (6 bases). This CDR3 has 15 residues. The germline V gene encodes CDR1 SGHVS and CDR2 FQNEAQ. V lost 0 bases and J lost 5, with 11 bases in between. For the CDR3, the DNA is TGTGCCAGCAGCTTAGCATTAGCGGCACACAATGAGCAGTTCTTC. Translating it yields CASSLALAAHNEQFF.

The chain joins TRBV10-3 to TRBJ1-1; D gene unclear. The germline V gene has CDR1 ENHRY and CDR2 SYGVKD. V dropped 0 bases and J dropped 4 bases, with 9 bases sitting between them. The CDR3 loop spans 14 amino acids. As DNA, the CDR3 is TGTGCCATCAGTGAGTCTCCGGGTGGCACTGAAGCTTTCTTT. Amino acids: CAISESPGGTEAFF.

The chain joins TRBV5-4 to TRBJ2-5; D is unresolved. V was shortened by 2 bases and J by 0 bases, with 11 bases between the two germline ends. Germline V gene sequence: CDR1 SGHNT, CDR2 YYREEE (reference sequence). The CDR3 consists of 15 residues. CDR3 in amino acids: CASSFGQTYQETQYF. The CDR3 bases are TGTGCCAGCAGCTTTGGGCAGACCTACCAAGAGACCCAGTACTTC.

CDR3 sequence: CASSSRPGTESGEKLFF. CDR3 coding DNA: TGTGCCAGCAGTTCTCGTCCCGGGACAGAGTCGGGTGAAAAACTGTTTTTT. The chain carries TRBV27 and TRBJ1-4; 7 positions match TRBD1. Losses at the gene ends were 4 bases for V and 7 bases for J; bases not matched to a gene: 15. This CDR3 has 17 residues. Germline loops: CDR1 MNHEY, CDR2 SMNVEV (reference sequence).

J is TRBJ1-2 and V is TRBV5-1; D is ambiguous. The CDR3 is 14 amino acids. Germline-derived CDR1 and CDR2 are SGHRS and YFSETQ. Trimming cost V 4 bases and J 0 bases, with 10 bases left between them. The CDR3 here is CASSQQTTNYGYTF. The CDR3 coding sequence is TGCGCCAGCAGCCAACAGACCACTAACTATGGCTACACCTTC.

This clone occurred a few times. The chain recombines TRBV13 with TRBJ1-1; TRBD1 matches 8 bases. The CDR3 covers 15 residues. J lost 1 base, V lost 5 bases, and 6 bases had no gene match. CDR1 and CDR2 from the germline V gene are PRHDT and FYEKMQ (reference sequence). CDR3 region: CASSTGDRTNTEAFF. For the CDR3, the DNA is TGTGCCAGCAGCACCGGGGACAGGACGAACACTGAAGCTTTCTTT.

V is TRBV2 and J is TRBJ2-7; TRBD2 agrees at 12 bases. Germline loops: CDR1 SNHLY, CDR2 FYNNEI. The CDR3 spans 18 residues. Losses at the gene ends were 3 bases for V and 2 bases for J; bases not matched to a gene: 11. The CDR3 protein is CASSDTSGGRQNPYEQYF. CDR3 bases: TGTGCCAGCAGTGATACTAGCGGGGGGCGACAAAACCCCTACGAGCAGTACTTC.

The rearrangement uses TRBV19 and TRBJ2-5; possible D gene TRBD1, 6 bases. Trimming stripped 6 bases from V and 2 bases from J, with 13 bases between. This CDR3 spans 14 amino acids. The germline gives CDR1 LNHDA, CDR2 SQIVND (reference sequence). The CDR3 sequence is CASRPGTPQETQYF. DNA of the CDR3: TGTGCCAGTAGACCCGGGACACCTCAAGAGACCCAGTACTTC.

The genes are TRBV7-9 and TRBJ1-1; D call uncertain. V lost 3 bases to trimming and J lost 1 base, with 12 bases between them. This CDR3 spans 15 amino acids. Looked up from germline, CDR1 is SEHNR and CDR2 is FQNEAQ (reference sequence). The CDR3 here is CASSFIGFPNTEAFF. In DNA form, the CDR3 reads TGTGCCAGCAGCTTCATTGGCTTTCCGAACACTGAAGCTTTCTTT.

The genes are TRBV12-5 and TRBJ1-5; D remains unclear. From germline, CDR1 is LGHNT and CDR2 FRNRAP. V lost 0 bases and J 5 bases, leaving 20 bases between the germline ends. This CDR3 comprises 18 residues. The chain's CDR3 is CASGLVRNQEGSHQPQHF. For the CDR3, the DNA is TGTGCTAGTGGTTTGGTACGTAATCAGGAGGGCAGTCATCAGCCCCAGCATTTT.

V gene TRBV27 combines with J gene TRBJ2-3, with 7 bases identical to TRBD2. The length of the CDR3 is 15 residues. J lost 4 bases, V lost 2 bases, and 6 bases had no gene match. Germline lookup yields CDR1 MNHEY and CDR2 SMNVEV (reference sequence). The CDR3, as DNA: TGTGCCAGCAGTTTAAGCGGGACCACCGCAGATACGCAGTATTTT. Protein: CASSLSGTTADTQYF.

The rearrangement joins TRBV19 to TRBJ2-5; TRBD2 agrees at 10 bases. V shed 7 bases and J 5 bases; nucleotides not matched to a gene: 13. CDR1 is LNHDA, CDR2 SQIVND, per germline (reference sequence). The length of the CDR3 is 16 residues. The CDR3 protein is CASTQGLAALQETQYF. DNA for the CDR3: TGTGCCAGTACCCAAGGACTAGCGGCCCTGCAGGAGACCCAGTACTTC.

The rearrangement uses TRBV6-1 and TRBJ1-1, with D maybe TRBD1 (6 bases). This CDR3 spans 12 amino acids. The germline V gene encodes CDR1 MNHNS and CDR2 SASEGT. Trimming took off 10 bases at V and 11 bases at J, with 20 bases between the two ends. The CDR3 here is CATLEIQGLAFF. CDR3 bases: TGTGCCACCTTGGAGATACAGGGTTTGGCTTTCTTT.

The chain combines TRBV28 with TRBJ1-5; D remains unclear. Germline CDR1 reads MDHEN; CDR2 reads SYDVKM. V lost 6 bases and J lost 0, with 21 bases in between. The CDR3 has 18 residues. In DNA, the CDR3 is TGTGCCAGCAGCCTGGGCACCAAACCCCGACATAGCAATCAGCCCCAGCATTTT. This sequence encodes CASSLGTKPRHSNQPQHF. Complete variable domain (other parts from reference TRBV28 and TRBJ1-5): DVKVTQSSRYLVKRTGEKVFLECVQDMDHENMFWYRQDPGLGLRLIYFSYDVKMKEKGDIPEGYSVSREKKERFSLILESASTNQTSMYLCASSLGTKPRHSNQPQHFGDGTRLSIL.

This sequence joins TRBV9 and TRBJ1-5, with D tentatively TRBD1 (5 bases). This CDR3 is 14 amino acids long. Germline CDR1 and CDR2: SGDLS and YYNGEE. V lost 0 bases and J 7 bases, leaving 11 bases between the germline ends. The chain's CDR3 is CASSVGPQAQPQHF. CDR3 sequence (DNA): TGTGCCAGCAGCGTAGGGCCACAGGCCCAGCCCCAGCATTTT.

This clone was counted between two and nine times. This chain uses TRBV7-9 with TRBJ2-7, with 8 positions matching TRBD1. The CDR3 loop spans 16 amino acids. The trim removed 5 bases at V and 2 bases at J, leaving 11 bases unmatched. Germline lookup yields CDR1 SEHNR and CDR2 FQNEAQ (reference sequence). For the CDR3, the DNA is TGTGCCAGCAGCACTACCGCCGGACAGGGCACCTACGAGCAGTACTTC. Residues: CASSTTAGQGTYEQYF.

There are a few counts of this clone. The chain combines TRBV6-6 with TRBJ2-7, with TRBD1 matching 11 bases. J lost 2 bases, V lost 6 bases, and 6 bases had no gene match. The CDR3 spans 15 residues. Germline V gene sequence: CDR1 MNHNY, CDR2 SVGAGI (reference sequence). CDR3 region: CASSSGTGGPYEQYF. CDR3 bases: TGTGCCAGCAGCTCCGGGACAGGGGGACCCTACGAGCAGTACTTC.

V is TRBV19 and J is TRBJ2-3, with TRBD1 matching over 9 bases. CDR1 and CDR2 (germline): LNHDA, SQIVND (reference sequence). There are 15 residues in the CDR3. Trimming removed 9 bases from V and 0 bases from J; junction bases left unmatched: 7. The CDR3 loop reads CASRQGVSSTDTQYF. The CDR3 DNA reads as TGTGCCAGCAGACAGGGGGTATCGAGCACAGATACGCAGTATTTT.

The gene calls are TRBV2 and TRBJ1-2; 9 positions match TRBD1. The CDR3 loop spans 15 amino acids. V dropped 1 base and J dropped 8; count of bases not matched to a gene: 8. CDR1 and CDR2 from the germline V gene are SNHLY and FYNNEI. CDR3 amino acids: CASSEGQGVLGGYTF. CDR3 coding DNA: TGTGCCAGCAGTGAAGGACAGGGGGTATTAGGGGGCTACACCTTC.

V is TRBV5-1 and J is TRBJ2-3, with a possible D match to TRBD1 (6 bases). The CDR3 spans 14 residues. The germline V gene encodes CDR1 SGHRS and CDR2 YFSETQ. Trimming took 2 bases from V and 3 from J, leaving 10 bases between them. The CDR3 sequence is CASSFRGPTDTQYF. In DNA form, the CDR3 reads TGCGCCAGCAGCTTCAGGGGACCAACAGATACGCAGTATTTT.

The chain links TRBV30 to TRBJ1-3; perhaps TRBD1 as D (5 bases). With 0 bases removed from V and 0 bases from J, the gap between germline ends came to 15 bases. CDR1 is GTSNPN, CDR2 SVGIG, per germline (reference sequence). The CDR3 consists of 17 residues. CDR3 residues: CAWSVERTISSGNTIYF. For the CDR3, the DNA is TGTGCCTGGAGTGTAGAGAGGACAATATCCTCTGGAAACACCATATATTTT.

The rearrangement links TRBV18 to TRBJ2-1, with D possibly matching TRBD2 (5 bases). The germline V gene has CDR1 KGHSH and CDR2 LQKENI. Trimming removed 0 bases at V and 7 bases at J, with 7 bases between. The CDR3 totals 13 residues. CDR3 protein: CASSPPRENEQFF. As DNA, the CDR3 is TGTGCCAGCTCACCACCTAGGGAGAATGAGCAGTTCTTC.